These 5 T cell receptor beta chains were all obtained from the same sample, sequenced in a study of shared T cell receptors in the human thymus. Profiling relied on immunoSEQ multiplex PCR, and the TCRdb table lists in-frame clones only, not all of them. This repertoire shows hundreds of thousands of clones, 88% found once; its top ten account for around 0.0099%. This sample was shared with a second study, whose subject was human thymus T cells.

The sample consisted of thymocytes. The receptors stem from a boy under two years old with a congenital heart defect.

This clone has only one observation. V and J are TRBV5-4 and TRBJ2-7; TRBD1 matches 11 bases. The CDR3 totals 14 residues. Germline values: CDR1 SGHNT, CDR2 YYREEE (reference sequence). Trimming at V came to 1 base and at J to 4 bases, leaving 1 base not matched to a gene. The CDR3 here is CASSLRDRGYEQYF. CDR3 in DNA: TGTGCCAGCAGCTTGAGGGACAGGGGGTACGAGCAGTACTTC.

The chain recombines TRBV5-4 with TRBJ1-5, with unresolved D. Germline V gene data show CDR1 as SGHNT and CDR2 as YYREEE (reference sequence). The CDR3 sequence is 20 residues long. Deletions cut 2 bases from V and 0 bases from J, with 24 bases between. The CDR3 DNA reads TGTGCCAGCAGCTTTGTTGGGAGTCCTTACCGAAATTATAGCAATCAGCCCCAGCATTTT. Amino acid sequence: CASSFVGSPYRNYSNQPQHF.

A single count supports this clone. This chain joins TRBV11-2 and TRBJ2-5; 13 bases are a match to TRBD2. Germline V CDR1 and CDR2: SGHAT, FQNNGV. Losses at the gene ends were 0 bases for V and 3 bases for J; bases not matched to a gene: 10. The CDR3 extends over 19 amino acids. The CDR3 here is CASSLELKTSGRPEETQYF. The CDR3 DNA is TGTGCCAGCAGCTTAGAGTTAAAGACTAGCGGGAGGCCTGAAGAGACCCAGTACTTC.

The genes are TRBV4-1 and TRBJ1-4; a weak D match, TRBD1 (6 bases). V dropped 3 bases and J dropped 4 bases, with 21 bases sitting between them. The CDR3 is made up of 18 amino acids. From germline, CDR1 is MGHRA and CDR2 YSYEKL. DNA of the CDR3: TGCGCCAGCAGCCAGCCTACCCCAATGACAGGAGTTAATGAAAAACTGTTTTTT. This encodes CASSQPTPMTGVNEKLFF.

The chain uses TRBV7-6 and TRBJ2-7, with D unresolved. Per germline, CDR1 SGHVS and CDR2 FNYEAQ. V was shortened by 5 bases and J by 0 bases, with 14 bases between the two germline ends. The CDR3 length is 15 residues. CDR3 in amino acids: CASSAPRGGSYEQYF. DNA for the CDR3: TGTGCCAGCAGCGCTCCGAGAGGCGGCTCCTACGAGCAGTACTTC. Looking up the rest from reference TRBV7-6 and TRBJ2-7 gives the full variable domain: GAGVSQSPRYKVTKRGQDVALRCDPISGHVSLYWYRQALGQGPEFLTYFNYEAQQDKSGLPNDRFSAERPEGSISTLTIQRTEQRDSAMYRCASSAPRGGSYEQYFGPGTRLTVT.